The 15 T cell receptor beta chains below all came from one sample that was sequenced in a study of metastatic and nonmetastatic thyroid tumors. TCRdb re-processed the PCR reads through MiXCR. The sample has about 35,000 clones; about 29% are singletons. Patients had received no treatment of any kind before thyroid surgery. The specimen sequenced was blood. The receptors stem from a female donor with papillary thyroid cancer or a benign thyroid nodule (not recorded which). Some clones in this sample may be carry-over from other donors' samples.

The sample holds many counts of this clone. The chain uses TRBV4-1 and TRBJ1-6, with D unclear. Deletions cut 1 base from V and 4 bases from J, with 8 bases between. The CDR3 has 15 amino acids. Per the germline V gene, CDR1 is MGHRA and CDR2 is YSYEKL. The CDR3 DNA sequence: TGCGCCAGCAGCCAAGGGGGATGGTATAATTCACCCCTCCACTTT. This gives the protein CASSQGGWYNSPLHF.

This clone was picked up many times. With a much larger clone just one base away, this may be a read error. Other DNA sequences in this specimen translate into the identical CDR3. The genes are TRBV30 and TRBJ2-1; 8 positions match TRBD2. The CDR3 has 16 residues. The germline V gene has CDR1 GTSNPN and CDR2 SVGIG (reference sequence). In DNA form, the CDR3 reads TGCGCCTGGAATTCTCTAGCGGGTAGCTCCTACAATGAGCAGTTCTTC. This encodes CAWNSLAGSSYNEQFF.

This clone was seen ten or more times. V is TRBV2 and J is TRBJ2-7, with 10 bases that match TRBD1. V shed 4 bases, J shed 6 bases, and the junction held 6 bases outside the gene matches. The CDR3 totals 14 residues. Looked up from germline, CDR1 is SNHLY and CDR2 is FYNNEI. CDR3 region: CASSADDRGPEQYF. CDR3 in DNA: TGTGCCAGCAGTGCAGACGACAGGGGGCCCGAGCAGTACTTC. The complete variable domain, with remaining parts taken from reference TRBV2 and TRBJ2-7, reads EPEVTQTPSHQVTQMGQEVILRCVPISNHLYFYWYRQILGQKVEFLVSFYNNEISEKSEIFDDQFSVERPDGSNFTLKIRSTKLEDSAMYFCASSADDRGPEQYFGPGTRLTVT.

In its sample, this clone was seen once. This sequence joins TRBV18 and TRBJ2-3; D is uncertain. V was trimmed by 3 bases and J by 2 bases, leaving 6 bases between them. Per germline, CDR1 KGHSH and CDR2 LQKENI. The CDR3 is 13 amino acids. As DNA, the CDR3 is TGTGCCAGCTCACCCTATTCCACAGATACGCAGTATTTT. Its protein is CASSPYSTDTQYF.

The DNA of the CDR3 is TGCGCCAGCAGCTTAGGCGGGACCCAGTACTTC. Translating gives CASSLGGTQYF. The chain joins TRBV5-1 to TRBJ2-5; D not resolved. V was pared by 2 bases and J by 7 bases, with 6 bases between. The CDR3 runs to 11 residues. Germline CDR1 SGHRS, CDR2 YFSETQ.

This clone was seen a few times. The V gene is TRBV6-1, the J gene TRBJ2-6, with 7 bases that match TRBD1. V gave up 1 base and J gave up 0 bases; unmatched junction bases: 3. CDR1 MNHNS and CDR2 SASEGT come from the germline V gene. The CDR3 has 17 amino acids. DNA of the CDR3: TGTGCCAGCAGTGAAGTTGCAGGGGGCTCTGGGGCCAACGTCCTGACTTTC. Translating gives CASSEVAGGSGANVLTF.

There are many counts of this clone. The chain has TRBV5-1 and TRBJ2-2, with 9 bases lining up with TRBD1. Germline V gives CDR1 SGHRS, CDR2 YFSETQ. Trimming removed 4 bases from V and 9 bases from J; junction bases left unmatched: 10. This CDR3 contains 15 residues. The CDR3 DNA reads as TGCGCCAGCAGCCTGGGACAGGGACCCCACCGGGAGCTGTTTTTT. Encoded protein: CASSLGQGPHRELFF.

The chain is built from TRBV6-2 or TRBV6-3 and TRBJ1-3, with D tentatively TRBD1 (5 bases). Germline CDR1 reads MNHEY; CDR2 reads SVGEGT. The CDR3 loop spans 15 amino acids. Trimming removed 4 bases from V and 0 bases from J, with 10 bases in between. As DNA, the CDR3 is TGTGCCAGCAGTTGGGAGGGGACCTCTGGAAACACCATATATTTT. It translates to CASSWEGTSGNTIYF.

The chain links TRBV6-4 to TRBJ1-5; D remains unclear. With 7 bases removed from V and 4 bases from J, the gap between germline ends came to 11 bases. The CDR3 runs 13 residues. CDR1 and CDR2 from the germline V gene are MRHNA and SNTAGT. The CDR3 DNA reads as TGTGCCAGCAATGTCGTGGAGAATCAGCCCCAGCATTTT. Its translation is CASNVVENQPQHF.

The V gene is TRBV6-1, the J gene TRBJ2-1; a possible D gene is TRBD2 (6 bases). The V end was cut by 8 bases, the J end by 12 bases, with 20 bases between. CDR3 length: 13 residues. Germline V gene data show CDR1 as MNHNS and CDR2 as SASEGT. CDR3 amino acids: CASGGGEVGGQFF. The DNA for the CDR3 is TGTGCCAGCGGTGGCGGGGAAGTGGGAGGGCAGTTCTTC.

The genes are TRBV20-1 and TRBJ2-1, with D perhaps matching TRBD2 (5 bases). The germline V gene encodes CDR1 DFQATT and CDR2 SNEGSKA (reference sequence). The CDR3 extends over 14 amino acids. The ends were cut back, 6 bases at V and 2 bases at J, with 14 bases in the middle. The CDR3 loop reads CSAETGSTYNEQFF. The CDR3 nucleotides read TGCAGTGCCGAGACGGGGTCTACCTACAATGAGCAGTTCTTC.

The chain uses TRBV20-1 and TRBJ2-1; either TRBD1 or TRBD2 may fit D (6 bases each). Germline-derived CDR1 and CDR2 are DFQATT and SNEGSKA (reference sequence). The CDR3 is 13 residues long. Deletions cut 5 bases from V and 7 bases from J, with 15 bases between. The CDR3 bases are TGCAGTGCTCGTGAGGGGGGTGGGAATGAGCAGTTCTTC. This codes for CSAREGGGNEQFF.

The chain couples TRBV11-1 to TRBJ2-1, with a weak D call TRBD2 (6 bases). CDR3 length: 16 residues. The germline gives CDR1 SGHAT, CDR2 FQDESV (reference sequence). V was clipped by 2 bases and J by 5 bases, with 16 bases between them. The DNA for the CDR3 is TGTGCCAGCAGCTTACTCCCGGGACTCGCGCACAATGAGCAGTTCTTC. This gives the protein CASSLLPGLAHNEQFF.

The rearrangement uses TRBV6-1 and TRBJ2-5; D is possibly TRBD1 (5 bases). The V and J ends lost 6 bases and 1 base respectively, with 12 bases between them. Germline V gene sequence: CDR1 MNHNS, CDR2 SASEGT. The CDR3 runs 14 residues. The CDR3 protein is CASSQPRVQETQYF. Written as DNA, the CDR3 is TGTGCCAGCAGCCAACCCAGGGTCCAAGAGACCCAGTACTTC.

There are a few counts of this clone. V usage is TRBV30 and J usage is TRBJ2-3; 7 bases fit TRBD2. This CDR3 has 15 amino acids. J was trimmed by 3 bases and V by 2 bases; bases with no gene match: 8. Looked up from germline, CDR1 is GTSNPN and CDR2 is SVGIG (reference sequence). Written as DNA, the CDR3 is TGTGCCTGGAGTCTGGGCGGGGGACGTACAGATACGCAGTATTTT. This gives the protein CAWSLGGGRTDTQYF. The whole variable domain, remainder taken from reference TRBV30 and TRBJ2-3, is SQTIHQWPATLVQPVGSPLSLECTVEGTSNPNLYWYRQAAGRGLQLLFYSVGIGQISSEVPQNLSASRPQDRQFILSSKKLLLSDSGFYLCAWSLGGGRTDTQYFGPGTRLTVL.